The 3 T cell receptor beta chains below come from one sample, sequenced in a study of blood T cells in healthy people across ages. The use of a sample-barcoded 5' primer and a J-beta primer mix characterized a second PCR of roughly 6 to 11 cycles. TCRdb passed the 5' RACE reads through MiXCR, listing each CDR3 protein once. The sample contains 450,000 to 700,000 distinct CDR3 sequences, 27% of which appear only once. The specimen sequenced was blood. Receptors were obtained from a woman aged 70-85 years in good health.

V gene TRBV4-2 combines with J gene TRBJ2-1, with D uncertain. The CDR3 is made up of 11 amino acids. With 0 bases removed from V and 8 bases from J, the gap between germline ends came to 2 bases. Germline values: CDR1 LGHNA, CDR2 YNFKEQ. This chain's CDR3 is CASSQEYEQFF. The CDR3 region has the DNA TGTGCCAGCAGCCAAGAGTATGAGCAGTTCTTC.

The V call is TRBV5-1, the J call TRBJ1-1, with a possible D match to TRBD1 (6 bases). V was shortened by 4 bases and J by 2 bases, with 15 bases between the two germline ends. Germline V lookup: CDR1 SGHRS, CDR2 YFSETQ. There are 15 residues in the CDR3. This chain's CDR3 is CASSVQGYPNTEAFF. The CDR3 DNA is TGCGCCAGCAGCGTACAGGGTTACCCCAACACTGAAGCTTTCTTT.

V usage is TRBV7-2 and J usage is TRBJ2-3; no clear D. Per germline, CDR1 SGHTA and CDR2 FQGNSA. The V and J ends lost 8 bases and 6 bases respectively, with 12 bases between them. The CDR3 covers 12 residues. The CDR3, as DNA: TGTGCCAGCGTCGGGTTGGCGGATACGCAGTATTTT. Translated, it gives CASVGLADTQYF.